This record looks at one TCR beta chain sequence and its context. The data stem from a study of sequential checkpoint blockade in melanoma. At the level of the study: Patients were randomized 1:1 to nivolumab-then-ipilimumab or ipilimumab-then-nivolumab first-line. Fewer than 25 patients had tumor biopsies before treatment and at week 13.

Treatment described: randomized to nivolumab then ipilimumab (arm A) or the reverse (arm B). Clones were read by immunoSEQ multiplex PCR, and TCRdb kept only the in-frame ones, dropping some. The table includes roughly 5,000 clones, over 15% detected once. This CDR3 is built from 15 residues. Looked up from germline, CDR1 is MNHGY and CDR2 is SAAAGT. V dropped 8 bases and J dropped 3 bases, with 19 bases sitting between them. The chain has TRBV6-8 and TRBJ1-1; D is uncertain. The receptor's source is a human donor with melanoma. The material was tumor tissue (inferred from file names), obtained from a patient given nivolumab and ipilimumab in sequence. The CDR3 DNA is TGTGCCAGCGCGCCTACGTCGGGCTGGGACACTGAAGCTTTCTTT. Translating it yields CASAPTSGWDTEAFF.